This T cell receptor beta chain was identified during a study of blood T cell repertoires in COVID-19 (dated by TCRdb to 2020 to 2022). As for the study more broadly: The collaborator samples originated in the United States, Italy and Spain and spanned the acute and convalescent phases of COVID-19. A freely available public database, intended as a resource for researchers studying the immune response to SARS-CoV-2, is where the repertoires were released. The prospective study material was composed of cDNA or gDNA derived from T cells, B-cell-depleted T cells, or PBMCs. Where available, HLA class I and class II types were taken from metadata supplied by the sample provider and were not determined by assay-based typing. Samples were obtained from the ongoing ImmuneRACE study (first 160 participants) and from 950 to 1,500 subjects provided by 6 global collaborators. The dataset comprised deeply sampled blood TCRbeta repertoires from subjects exposed to, actively infected with, or recovered from COVID-19. A de-identified subject ID, COVID-19 status, age in years and sex were almost always included in the sample metadata.

TCRbeta CDR3 regions were amplified from genomic DNA using the immunoSEQ Assay, a bias-controlled multiplex PCR. The source study handled its data this way. The number of nucleated cells in each sample was estimated by amplification of reference gene primers within the assay. To quantify the absolute abundance of each unique TCRbeta CDR3 rearrangement, sequence reads were collapsed and filtered. For each sample, productive Simpson clonality was calculated by taking the square root of Simpson's diversity index across productive rearrangements. TCRdb carries this immuneACCESS record with in-frame sequences only. Its versions omit some clonotypes, under half of them owing to an unresolved V gene in the studies checked, with the rest unexplained. The D gene and trimming were derived from the DNA, and the V and J assignments and clone size from that table. This sample comprises around 360,000 clones, roughly 86% of them detected only once. Over 9.5% of the sample goes to the ten largest clones.

Broader findings and caveats from the paper: How much clinical and demographic metadata was included differed by source and by participant, and the metadata was provided uncurated.

In Seattle, one collaborating source enrolled patients while the infection was active and tracked those patients longitudinally over the course of disease. Whole blood was collected in K2EDTA tubes by collaborating institutions according to the institutions' own protocols. For TCRbeta analysis, collaborators shipped samples as frozen whole blood, isolated PBMCs, or DNA extracted from either of those sample types. The germline V gene (reference sequence) yields SGHNT for CDR1 and YYREEE for CDR2. The CDR3 measures 16 amino acids from cysteine to phenylalanine. CDR3 DNA only is kept here, 48 bases in frame from base 1. At the junction V is shortened by 4 bases and J by 0 bases, with 15 bases in between. A remark on this clone: Its antigen is unknown. No much larger clone is present one base from it, and per-base qualities are unavailable.

Material: peripheral blood. The V and J genes are TRBV5-4 and TRBJ2-3; there is no confident call for the D gene. The source is a woman aged 25 to 39 with COVID-19, enrolled during active disease. The nucleotide sequence reads as follows: TGTGCCAGCAGCCGTCCTACTGGCGGTAGCACAGATACGCAGTATTTT. This codes for CASSRPTGGSTDTQYF.